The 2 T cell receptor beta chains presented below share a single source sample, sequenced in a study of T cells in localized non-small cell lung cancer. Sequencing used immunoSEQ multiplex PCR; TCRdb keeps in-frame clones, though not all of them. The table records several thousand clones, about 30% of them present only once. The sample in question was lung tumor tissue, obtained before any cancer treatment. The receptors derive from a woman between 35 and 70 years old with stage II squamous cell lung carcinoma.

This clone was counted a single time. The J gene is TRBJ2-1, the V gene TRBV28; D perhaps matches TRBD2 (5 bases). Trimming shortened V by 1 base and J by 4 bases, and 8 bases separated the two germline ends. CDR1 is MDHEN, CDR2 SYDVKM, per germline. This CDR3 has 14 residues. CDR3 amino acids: CASSLYGSYNEQFF. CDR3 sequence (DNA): TGTGCCAGCAGTTTATATGGGAGTTACAATGAGCAGTTCTTC.

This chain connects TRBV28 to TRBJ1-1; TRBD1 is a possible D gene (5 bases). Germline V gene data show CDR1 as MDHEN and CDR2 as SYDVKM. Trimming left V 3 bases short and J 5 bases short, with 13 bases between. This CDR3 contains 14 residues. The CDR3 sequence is CASSFRGLGTEAFF. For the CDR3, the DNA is TGTGCCAGCAGTTTTCGGGGGTTGGGGACTGAAGCTTTCTTT. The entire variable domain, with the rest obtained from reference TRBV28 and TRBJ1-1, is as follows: DVKVTQSSRYLVKRTGEKVFLECVQDMDHENMFWYRQDPGLGLRLIYFSYDVKMKEKGDIPEGYSVSREKKERFSLILESASTNQTSMYLCASSFRGLGTEAFFGQGTRLTVV.